Listed below are T cell receptor beta chains from one sample, sequenced in a study of CD8 T cells in Susac syndrome. TCRdb analysed the immunoSEQ multiplex PCR reads with MiXCR anew, one entry per CDR3 protein. Of around 170,000 distinct CDR3 sequences in the sample, 95% were seen once. Sequenced sample: CD8+ T cells from PBMCs. These receptors were obtained from a human donor with Susac syndrome. CDR3s include the opening cysteine and the closing phenylalanine or tryptophan.

cdr3_aa: CASSYSTRYEQYF
j_call: TRBJ2-7
v_call: TRBV6-5

cdr3_aa: CATSGRPTTGELFF
j_call: TRBJ2-2
v_call: TRBV15

cdr3_aa: CASSLSRQVEAFF
j_call: TRBJ1-1
v_call: TRBV27

cdr3_aa: CSAPGTGTGELFF
j_call: TRBJ2-2
v_call: TRBV29-1

cdr3_aa: CASSPGEGEQFF
j_call: TRBJ2-1
v_call: TRBV6-2/TRBV6-3

cdr3_aa: CSVDWGEAEAFF
j_call: TRBJ1-1
v_call: TRBV29-1

cdr3_aa: CASSYGVAKNIQYF
j_call: TRBJ2-4
v_call: TRBV5-6

cdr3_aa: CASSQDPGQYNSPLHF
j_call: TRBJ1-6
v_call: TRBV4-1

cdr3_aa: CASSQELGYEQYF
j_call: TRBJ2-7
v_call: TRBV27

cdr3_aa: CASSSTGGIRGYTF
j_call: TRBJ1-2
v_call: TRBV12-3/TRBV12-4

cdr3_aa: CASSLRETGGWNTEAFF
j_call: TRBJ1-1
v_call: TRBV28

cdr3_aa: CASNQGSGWGDTQYF
j_call: TRBJ2-3
v_call: TRBV27

cdr3_aa: CPRGYGYTF
j_call: TRBJ1-2
v_call: TRBV29-1

cdr3_aa: CASSTSNYGYTF
j_call: TRBJ1-2
v_call: TRBV19

cdr3_aa: CASSFSYGPRGTQYF
j_call: TRBJ2-3
v_call: TRBV28

cdr3_aa: CATSEGRDPLETQYF
j_call: TRBJ2-5
v_call: TRBV24-1

cdr3_aa: CASSVGDREYGYTF
j_call: TRBJ1-2
v_call: TRBV9

cdr3_aa: CAWSVLLGTRELFF
j_call: TRBJ2-2
v_call: TRBV30

cdr3_aa: CAWDHGLAGLSSYEQYF
j_call: TRBJ2-7
v_call: TRBV30

cdr3_aa: CASKEGLSSYNEQFF
j_call: TRBJ2-1
v_call: TRBV27

cdr3_aa: CASRGTSGVYNEQFF
j_call: TRBJ2-1
v_call: TRBV13

cdr3_aa: CASSVDGSNQPQHF
j_call: TRBJ1-5
v_call: TRBV9